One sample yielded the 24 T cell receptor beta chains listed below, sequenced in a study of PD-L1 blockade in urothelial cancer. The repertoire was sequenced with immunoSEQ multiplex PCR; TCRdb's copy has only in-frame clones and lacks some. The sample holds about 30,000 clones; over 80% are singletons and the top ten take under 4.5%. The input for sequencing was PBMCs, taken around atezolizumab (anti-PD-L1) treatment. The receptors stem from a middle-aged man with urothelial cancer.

CDR3 protein: CASRDRGENTEAFF. Written as DNA, the CDR3 is TGTGCCAGCAGAGACAGGGGGGAGAACACTGAAGCTTTCTTT. V is TRBV6-1 and J is TRBJ1-1, with TRBD1 matching over 9 bases. V gave up 6 bases and J gave up 1 base; unmatched junction bases: 3. The CDR3 has 14 amino acids. Germline V CDR1 and CDR2: MNHNS, SASEGT.

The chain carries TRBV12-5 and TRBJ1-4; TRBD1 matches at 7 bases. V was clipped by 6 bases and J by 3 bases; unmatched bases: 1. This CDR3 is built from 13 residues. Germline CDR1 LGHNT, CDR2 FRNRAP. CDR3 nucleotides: TGTGCTAGTGGGACAGGGTCTAATGAAAAACTGTTTTTT. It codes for CASGTGSNEKLFF.

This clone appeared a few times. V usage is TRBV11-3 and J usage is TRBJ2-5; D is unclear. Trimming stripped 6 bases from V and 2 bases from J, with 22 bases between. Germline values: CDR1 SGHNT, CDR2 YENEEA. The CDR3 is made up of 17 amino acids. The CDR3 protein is CASSSGSTLSHQETQYF. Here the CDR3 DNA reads TGTGCCAGCAGTTCGGGTTCGACGTTATCGCATCAAGAGACCCAGTACTTC.

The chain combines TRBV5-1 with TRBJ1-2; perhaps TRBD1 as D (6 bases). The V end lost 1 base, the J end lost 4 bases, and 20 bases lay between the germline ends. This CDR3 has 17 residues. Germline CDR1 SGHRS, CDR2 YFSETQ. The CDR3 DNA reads TGCGCCAGCAGCTTGACAAAGATGACAGGAGTCCTCTATGGCTACACCTTC. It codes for CASSLTKMTGVLYGYTF.

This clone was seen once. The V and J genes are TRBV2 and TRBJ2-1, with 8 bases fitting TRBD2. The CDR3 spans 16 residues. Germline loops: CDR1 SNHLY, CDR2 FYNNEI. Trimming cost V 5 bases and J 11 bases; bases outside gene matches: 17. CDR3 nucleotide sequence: TGTGCCAGCAGTCCTAAGTGGGGACTAGGCAGACATAAGCAGTTCTTC. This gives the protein CASSPKWGLGRHKQFF.

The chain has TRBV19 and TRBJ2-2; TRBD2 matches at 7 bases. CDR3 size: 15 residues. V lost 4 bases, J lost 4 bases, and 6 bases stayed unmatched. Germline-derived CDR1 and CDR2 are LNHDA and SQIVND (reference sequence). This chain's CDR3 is CASSTTSIGTGELFF. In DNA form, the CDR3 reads TGTGCCAGTAGTACGACTAGCATCGGCACCGGGGAGCTGTTTTTT. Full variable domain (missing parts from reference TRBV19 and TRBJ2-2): DGGITQSPKYLFRKEGQNVTLSCEQNLNHDAMYWYRQDPGQGLRLIYYSQIVNDFQKGDIAEGYSVSREKKESFPLTVTSAQKNPTAFYLCASSTTSIGTGELFFGEGSRLTVL.

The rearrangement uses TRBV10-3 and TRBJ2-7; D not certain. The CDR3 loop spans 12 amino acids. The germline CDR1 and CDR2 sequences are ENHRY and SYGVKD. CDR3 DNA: TGTGCAACCGTCTCCGGTATCCACGAGCAGTACTTC. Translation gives CATVSGIHEQYF.

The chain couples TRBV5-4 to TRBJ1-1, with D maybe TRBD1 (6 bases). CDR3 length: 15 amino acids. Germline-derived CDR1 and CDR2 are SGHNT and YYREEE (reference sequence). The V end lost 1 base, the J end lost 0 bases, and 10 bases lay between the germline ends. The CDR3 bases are TGTGCCAGCAGCTTGCCCACAGGGATGAACACTGAAGCTTTCTTT. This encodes CASSLPTGMNTEAFF.

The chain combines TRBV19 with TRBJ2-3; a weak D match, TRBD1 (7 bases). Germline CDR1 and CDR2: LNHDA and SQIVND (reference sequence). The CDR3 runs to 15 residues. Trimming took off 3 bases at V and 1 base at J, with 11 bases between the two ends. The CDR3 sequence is CASSIGGGGTDTQYF. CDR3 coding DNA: TGTGCCAGTAGTATTGGAGGGGGCGGCACAGATACGCAGTATTTT.

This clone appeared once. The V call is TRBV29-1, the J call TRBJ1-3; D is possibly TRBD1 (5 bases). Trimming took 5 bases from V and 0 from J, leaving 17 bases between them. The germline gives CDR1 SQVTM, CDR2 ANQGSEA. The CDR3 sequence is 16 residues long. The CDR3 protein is CSVFGGNSASGNTIYF. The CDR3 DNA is TGCAGCGTTTTCGGGGGGAATTCGGCCTCTGGAAACACCATATATTTT.

CDR3: CASSLAVYEQYF. CDR3 DNA: TGTGCCAGCAGCTTAGCCGTTTACGAGCAGTACTTC. The chain is built from TRBV11-2 and TRBJ2-7; unclear D gene. Trimming stripped 1 base from V and 4 bases from J, with 5 bases between. CDR1 is SGHAT and CDR2 is FQNNGV in the germline V gene. The CDR3 length is 12 residues.

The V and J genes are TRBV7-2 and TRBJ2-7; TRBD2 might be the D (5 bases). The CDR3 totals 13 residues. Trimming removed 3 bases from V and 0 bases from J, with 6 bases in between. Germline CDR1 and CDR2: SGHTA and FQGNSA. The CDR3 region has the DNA TGTGCCAGCAGCTTGGGAGTCTCCTACGAGCAGTACTTC. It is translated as CASSLGVSYEQYF.

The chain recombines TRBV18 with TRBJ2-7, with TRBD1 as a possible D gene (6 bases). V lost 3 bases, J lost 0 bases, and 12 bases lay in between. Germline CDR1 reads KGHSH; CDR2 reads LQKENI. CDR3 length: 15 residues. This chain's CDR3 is CASSPRRDISYEQYF. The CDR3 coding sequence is TGTGCCAGCTCACCCCGAAGGGACATCTCCTACGAGCAGTACTTC.

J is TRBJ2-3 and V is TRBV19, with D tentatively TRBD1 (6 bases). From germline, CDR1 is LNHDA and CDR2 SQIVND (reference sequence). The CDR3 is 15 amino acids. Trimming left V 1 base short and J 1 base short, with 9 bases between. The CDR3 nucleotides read TGTGCCAGTAGTATAGGGGCAGGGGGCACAGATACGCAGTATTTT. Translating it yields CASSIGAGGTDTQYF.

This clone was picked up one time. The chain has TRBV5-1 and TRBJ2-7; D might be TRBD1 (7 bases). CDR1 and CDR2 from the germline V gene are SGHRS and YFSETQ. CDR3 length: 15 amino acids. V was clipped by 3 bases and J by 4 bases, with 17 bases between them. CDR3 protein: CASSSGGGQQYEQYF. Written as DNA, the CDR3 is TGCGCCAGCAGCTCAGGAGGGGGCCAGCAATACGAGCAGTACTTC.

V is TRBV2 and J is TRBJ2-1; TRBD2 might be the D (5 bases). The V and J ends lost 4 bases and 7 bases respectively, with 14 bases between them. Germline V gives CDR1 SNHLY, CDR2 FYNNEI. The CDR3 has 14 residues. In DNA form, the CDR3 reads TGTGCCAGCAGTGTTGCGGGCGGTATGAATGAGCAGTTCTTC. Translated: CASSVAGGMNEQFF.

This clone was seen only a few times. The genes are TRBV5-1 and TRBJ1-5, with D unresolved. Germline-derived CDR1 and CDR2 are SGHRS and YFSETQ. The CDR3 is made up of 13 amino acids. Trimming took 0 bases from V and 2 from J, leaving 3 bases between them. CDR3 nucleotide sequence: TGCGCCAGCAGCTTGGCTGGCAATCAGCCCCAGCATTTT. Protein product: CASSLAGNQPQHF.

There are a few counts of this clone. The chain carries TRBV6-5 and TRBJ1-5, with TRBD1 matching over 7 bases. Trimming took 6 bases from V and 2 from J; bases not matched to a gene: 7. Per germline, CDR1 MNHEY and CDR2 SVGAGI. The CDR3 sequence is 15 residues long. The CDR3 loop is CASRQNRGGNQPQHF. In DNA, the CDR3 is TGTGCCAGCAGACAAAACAGGGGAGGCAATCAGCCCCAGCATTTT.

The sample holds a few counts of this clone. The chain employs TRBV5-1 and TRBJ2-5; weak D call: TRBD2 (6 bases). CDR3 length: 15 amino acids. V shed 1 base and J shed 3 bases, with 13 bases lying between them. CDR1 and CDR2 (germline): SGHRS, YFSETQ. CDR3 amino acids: CASSLSPGEKETQYF. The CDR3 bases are TGCGCCAGCAGCTTGTCCCCGGGGGAGAAAGAGACCCAGTACTTC. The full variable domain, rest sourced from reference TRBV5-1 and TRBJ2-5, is KAGVTQTPRYLIKTRGQQVTLSCSPISGHRSVSWYQQTPGQGLQFLFEYFSETQRNKGNFPGRFSGRQFSNSRSEMNVSTLELGDSALYLCASSLSPGEKETQYFGPGTRLLVL.

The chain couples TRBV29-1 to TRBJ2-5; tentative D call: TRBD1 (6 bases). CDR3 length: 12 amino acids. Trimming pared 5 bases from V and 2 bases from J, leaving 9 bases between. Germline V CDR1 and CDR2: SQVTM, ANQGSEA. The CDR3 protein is CSVIGTQETQYF. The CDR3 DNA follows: TGCAGCGTTATTGGGACACAAGAGACCCAGTACTTC. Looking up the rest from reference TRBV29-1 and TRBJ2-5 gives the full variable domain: SAVISQKPSRDICQRGTSLTIQCQVDSQVTMMFWYRQQPGQSLTLIATANQGSEATYESGFVIDKFPISRPNLTFSTLTVSNMSPEDSSIYLCSVIGTQETQYFGPGTRLLVL.

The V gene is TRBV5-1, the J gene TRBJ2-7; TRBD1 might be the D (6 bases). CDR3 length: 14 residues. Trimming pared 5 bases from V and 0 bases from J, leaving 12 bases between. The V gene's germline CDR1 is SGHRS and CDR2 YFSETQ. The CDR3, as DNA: TGCGCCAGCAGACAGGGCCCTACCTCCTACGAGCAGTACTTC. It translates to CASRQGPTSYEQYF. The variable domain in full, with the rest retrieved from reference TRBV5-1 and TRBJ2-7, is KAGVTQTPRYLIKTRGQQVTLSCSPISGHRSVSWYQQTPGQGLQFLFEYFSETQRNKGNFPGRFSGRQFSNSRSEMNVSTLELGDSALYLCASRQGPTSYEQYFGPGTRLTVT.

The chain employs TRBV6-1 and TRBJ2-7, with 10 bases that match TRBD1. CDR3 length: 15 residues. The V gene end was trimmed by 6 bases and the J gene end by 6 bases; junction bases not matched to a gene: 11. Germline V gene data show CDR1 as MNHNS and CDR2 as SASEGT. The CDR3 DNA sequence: TGTGCCAGCAGCGAGACCGGGACAGGGGTTTCCGAGCAGTACTTC. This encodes CASSETGTGVSEQYF.

The CDR3 here is CASSPVSGTSGRDTQYF. The CDR3 DNA is TGCGCCAGCAGCCCCGTCTCCGGGACTAGCGGGAGGGATACGCAGTATTTT. The rearrangement uses TRBV4-3 and TRBJ2-3, with 15 bases aligning to TRBD2. The V gene's germline CDR1 is LGHNA and CDR2 YSLEER. Trimming cost V 4 bases and J 6 bases; bases outside gene matches: 8. This CDR3 has 17 residues.

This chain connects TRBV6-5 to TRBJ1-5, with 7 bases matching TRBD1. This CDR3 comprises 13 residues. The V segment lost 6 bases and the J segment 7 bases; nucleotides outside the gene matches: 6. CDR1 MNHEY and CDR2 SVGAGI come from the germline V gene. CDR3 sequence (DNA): TGTGCCAGCAGACCCGACAGGGCCCAGCCCCAGCATTTT. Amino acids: CASRPDRAQPQHF.